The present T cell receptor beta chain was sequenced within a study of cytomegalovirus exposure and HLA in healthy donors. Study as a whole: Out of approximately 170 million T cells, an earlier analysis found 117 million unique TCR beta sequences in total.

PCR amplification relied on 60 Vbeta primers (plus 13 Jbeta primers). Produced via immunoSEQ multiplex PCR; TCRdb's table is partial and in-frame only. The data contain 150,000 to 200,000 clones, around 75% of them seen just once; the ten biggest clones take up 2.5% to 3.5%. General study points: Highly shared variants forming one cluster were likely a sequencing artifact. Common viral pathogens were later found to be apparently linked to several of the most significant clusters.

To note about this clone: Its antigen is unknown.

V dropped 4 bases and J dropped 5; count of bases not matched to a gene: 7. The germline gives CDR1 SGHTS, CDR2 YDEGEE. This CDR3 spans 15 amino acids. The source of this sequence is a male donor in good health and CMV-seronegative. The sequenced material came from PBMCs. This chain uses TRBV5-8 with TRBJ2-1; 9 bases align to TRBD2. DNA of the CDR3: TGTGCCAGCAGCGGGCCGGGACTAGCTCACAATGAGCAGTTCTTC. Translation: CASSGPGLAHNEQFF.